Presented here are 8 T cell receptor beta chains from one specimen sequenced in a study of blood T cell repertoires in COVID-19. TCRdb's copy holds only in-frame clones and misses some; the assay was immunoSEQ multiplex PCR. The profile covers 250,000 to 350,000 clones, with about 91% appearing a single time and 6.9% taken by the ten largest. Source material: peripheral blood. The source is a woman aged 25 to 39 who had recovered from COVID-19.

The chain recombines TRBV9 with TRBJ2-7; 10 positions agree with TRBD1. This CDR3 is built from 15 residues. J was trimmed by 6 bases and V by 4 bases; bases with no gene match: 10. The germline gives CDR1 SGDLS, CDR2 YYNGEE. The CDR3: CASSQTGTGVREQYF. Here the CDR3 DNA reads TGTGCCAGCAGCCAAACCGGGACAGGGGTCCGCGAGCAGTACTTC.

This sequence joins TRBV5-8 and TRBJ2-3; 10 positions agree with TRBD1. The CDR3 is 15 amino acids. Losses at the gene ends were 4 bases for V and 3 bases for J; bases not matched to a gene: 5. Germline CDR1 SGHTS, CDR2 YDEGEE. The CDR3 nucleotides are TGTGCCAGCAGCCTACCGGGACAGGGGACAGATACGCAGTATTTT. It is translated as CASSLPGQGTDTQYF.

The chain couples TRBV7-9 to TRBJ1-2; TRBD1 aligns across 9 bases. There are 15 residues in the CDR3. V dropped 5 bases and J dropped 2; count of bases not matched to a gene: 6. Looked up from germline, CDR1 is SEHNR and CDR2 is FQNEAQ (reference sequence). CDR3 bases: TGTGCCAGCAGCCAGTGGGACAGGGACAACTATGGCTACACCTTC. Protein sequence: CASSQWDRDNYGYTF. The complete variable domain, with remaining parts taken from reference TRBV7-9 and TRBJ1-2, reads DTGVSQNPRHKITKRGQNVTFRCDPISEHNRLYWYRQTLGQGPEFLTYFQNEAQLEKSRLLSDRFSAERPKGSFSTLEIQRTEQGDSAMYLCASSQWDRDNYGYTFGSGTRLTVV.

The CDR3 region has the DNA TGTGCCAGCAGCATACAGGGAGTTGGAACTGAAGCTTTCTTT. Its protein product is CASSIQGVGTEAFF. The V call is TRBV7-9, the J call TRBJ1-1; D perhaps matches TRBD1 (6 bases). Germline loops: CDR1 SEHNR, CDR2 FQNEAQ (reference sequence). CDR3 length: 14 residues. V was pared by 5 bases and J by 5 bases, with 15 bases between.

The chain is built from TRBV18 and TRBJ1-1, with D possibly TRBD1 on 6 matching bases. The CDR3 sequence is 16 residues long. Germline assignment: CDR1 KGHSH and CDR2 LQKENI. The V gene lost 4 bases and the J gene lost 3 bases, with 18 bases spanning the gap. DNA of the CDR3: TGTGCCAGCTCACTTGTGACGCAGGGGAGTTACACTGAAGCTTTCTTT. It yields the protein CASSLVTQGSYTEAFF. The entire variable domain, with the rest obtained from reference TRBV18 and TRBJ1-1, is as follows: NAGVMQNPRHLVRRRGQEARLRCSPMKGHSHVYWYRQLPEEGLKFMVYLQKENIIDESGMPKERFSAEFPKEGPSILRIQQVVRGDSAAYFCASSLVTQGSYTEAFFGQGTRLTVV.

This rearrangement joins TRBV2 to TRBJ1-2; 9 nucleotides match TRBD1. This CDR3 is built from 13 residues. Germline loops: CDR1 SNHLY, CDR2 FYNNEI. Trimming took 8 bases from V and 3 from J; bases not matched to a gene: 4. CDR3 nucleotides: TGTGCCAGCGGGACAGGGTTTGACTATGGCTACACCTTC. It yields the protein CASGTGFDYGYTF.

The chain combines TRBV6-5 with TRBJ1-6, with D possibly TRBD1 on 6 matching bases. Germline V lookup: CDR1 MNHEY, CDR2 SVGAGI. The ends were cut back, 6 bases at V and 5 bases at J, with 14 bases in the middle. The CDR3 is 15 amino acids. The CDR3 coding sequence is TGTGCCAGCAGCAGAGGACCAGGGGATAATTCACCCCTCCACTTT. Translating it yields CASSRGPGDNSPLHF.

The chain is built from TRBV7-3 and TRBJ1-6; tentatively, D is TRBD1 (5 bases). Trimming shortened V by 0 bases and J by 0 bases, and 9 bases separated the two germline ends. The CDR3 extends over 17 amino acids. Germline V gene lookup returns CDR1 SGHTA and CDR2 FQGTGA. In DNA form, the CDR3 reads TGTGCCAGCAGCTTAACGGGGGGGAGCTCCTATAATTCACCCCTCCACTTT. This codes for CASSLTGGSSYNSPLHF.